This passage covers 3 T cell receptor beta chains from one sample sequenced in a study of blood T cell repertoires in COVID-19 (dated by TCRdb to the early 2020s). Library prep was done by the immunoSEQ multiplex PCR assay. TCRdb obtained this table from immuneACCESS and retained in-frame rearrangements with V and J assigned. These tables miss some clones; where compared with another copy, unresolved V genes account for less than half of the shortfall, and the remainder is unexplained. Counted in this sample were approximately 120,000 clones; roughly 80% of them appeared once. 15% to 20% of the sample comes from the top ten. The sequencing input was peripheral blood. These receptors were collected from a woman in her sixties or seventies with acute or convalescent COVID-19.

The CDR3 loop is CASSYSGSTGNTIYF. CDR3 in DNA: TGTGCCAGCAGTTACTCTGGCAGTACTGGAAACACCATATATTTT. The chain has TRBV6-5 and TRBJ1-3; D is unresolved. The CDR3 consists of 15 residues. Germline CDR1 and CDR2: MNHEY and SVGAGI. V was clipped by 0 bases and J by 2 bases, with 8 bases between them.

Here the CDR3 DNA reads TGTGCCTGGAGGCCGGCGGGAGCTCCCGAGCAGTACTTC. Its protein product is CAWRPAGAPEQYF. J is TRBJ2-7 and V is TRBV30; 7 bases are a match to TRBD2. Unmatched junction bases numbered 8, after V lost 3 bases and J lost 6 bases. Germline V lookup: CDR1 GTSNPN, CDR2 SVGIG (reference sequence). The CDR3 covers 13 residues.

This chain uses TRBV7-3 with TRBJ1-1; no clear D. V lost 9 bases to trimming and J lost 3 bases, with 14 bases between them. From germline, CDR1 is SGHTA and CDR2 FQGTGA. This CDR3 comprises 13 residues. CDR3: CASSRLRYTEAFF. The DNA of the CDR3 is TGTGCCAGTTCCCGCCTGCGGTACACTGAAGCTTTCTTT.